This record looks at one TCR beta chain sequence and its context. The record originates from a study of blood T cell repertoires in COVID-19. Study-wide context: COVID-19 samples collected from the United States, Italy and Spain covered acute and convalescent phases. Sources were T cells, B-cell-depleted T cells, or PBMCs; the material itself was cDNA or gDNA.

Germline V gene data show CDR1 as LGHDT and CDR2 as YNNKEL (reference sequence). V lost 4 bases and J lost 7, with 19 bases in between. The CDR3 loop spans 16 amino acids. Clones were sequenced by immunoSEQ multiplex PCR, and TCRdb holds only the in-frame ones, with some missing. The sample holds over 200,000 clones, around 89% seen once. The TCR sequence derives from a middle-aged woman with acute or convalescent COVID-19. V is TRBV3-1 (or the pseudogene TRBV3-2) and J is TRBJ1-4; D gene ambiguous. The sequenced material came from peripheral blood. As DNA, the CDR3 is TGTGCCAGCAGCCGAAGAGGAGTAGCGGAGGGTGAAAAACTGTTTTTT. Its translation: CASSRRGVAEGEKLFF.